The 17 T cell receptor beta chains in this list originate from one sample, sequenced in a study of identical twins. TCRdb analysed the 5' RACE reads with MiXCR anew, one entry per CDR3 protein. The table has 280,000 or so distinct CDR3 sequences, more than 6.5% seen once; the top ten hold 2.1%. These same data were also listed under a study on yellow fever vaccine responses in identical twins.

Material for sequencing was memory (CD45RO+) T cells sorted from blood. All receptors derive from a young woman in good health.

The rearrangement joins TRBV7-8 to TRBJ2-1, with D hard to call. V was clipped by 5 bases and J by 5 bases, with 16 bases between them. The germline V gene encodes CDR1 SGHVS and CDR2 FQNEAQ. The CDR3 contains 15 residues. The CDR3 DNA sequence: TGTGCCAGCAGCAGGACCCCTGGAAAAGACAATGAGCAGTTCTTC. Translating gives CASSRTPGKDNEQFF. The variable domain in full, with the rest retrieved from reference TRBV7-8 and TRBJ2-1, is GAGVSQSPRYKVAKRGQDVALRCDPISGHVSLFWYQQALGQGPEFLTYFQNEAQLDKSGLPSDRFFAERPEGSVSTLKIQRTQQEDSAVYLCASSRTPGKDNEQFFGPGTRLTVL.

A few counts support this clonotype. The rearrangement uses TRBV2 and TRBJ2-2; unclear D gene. The germline V gene has CDR1 SNHLY and CDR2 FYNNEI. The length of the CDR3 is 13 residues. The V end lost 7 bases, the J end lost 6 bases, and 12 bases lay between the germline ends. The CDR3 sequence is CASTEWSPGELFF. The CDR3 DNA reads as TGTGCCAGCACCGAATGGAGCCCCGGGGAGCTGTTTTTT.

This clonotype has just a few counts. The chain has TRBV5-5 and TRBJ1-1; 8 bases fit TRBD1. The J segment lost 5 bases and the V segment lost 3 bases, leaving 12 bases of the junction unmatched. In germline, CDR1 is SGHKS, CDR2 YYEKEE (reference sequence). This CDR3 has 16 residues. The CDR3 nucleotides read TGTGCCAGCAGCTCCGGACAGGGTAAAGTTGGGACTGAAGCTTTCTTT. Translation gives CASSSGQGKVGTEAFF.

At least ten counts were recorded for this clonotype. V usage is TRBV20-1 and J usage is TRBJ2-2; the D gene is possibly TRBD2 (5 bases). The CDR3 has 15 residues. V was pared by 0 bases and J by 5 bases, with 13 bases between. Germline loops: CDR1 DFQATT, CDR2 SNEGSKA (reference sequence). Here the CDR3 DNA reads TGCAGTGCTAGAGATACGGGAAGGGTAACCGGGGAGCTGTTTTTT. Its translation is CSARDTGRVTGELFF.

This chain uses TRBV3-1 with TRBJ1-1, with D unclear. The CDR3 is made up of 12 amino acids. V lost 0 bases and J lost 7, with 6 bases in between. Germline V gene lookup returns CDR1 LGHDT and CDR2 YNNKEL (reference sequence). The CDR3 is CASSQDRFEAFF. CDR3 DNA: TGTGCCAGCAGCCAAGATCGATTTGAAGCTTTCTTT.

The chain is built from TRBV24-1 and TRBJ2-2; no reliable D call. This CDR3 is 12 amino acids long. Germline CDR1 is KGHDR and CDR2 is SFDVKD. With 1 base removed from V and 7 bases from J, the gap between germline ends came to 3 bases. CDR3 loop: CATSDFNGELFF. CDR3 coding DNA: TGTGCCACCAGTGATTTTAACGGGGAGCTGTTTTTT.

This clonotype was seen at least ten times. The rearrangement joins TRBV5-1 to TRBJ2-1, with D unclear. CDR1 and CDR2 from the germline V gene are SGHRS and YFSETQ. The V end lost 3 bases, the J end lost 10 bases, and 8 bases lay between the germline ends. This CDR3 is built from 11 residues. CDR3 nucleotide sequence: TGCGCCAGCAGCTCGGGCCCGGAGCAGTTCTTC. Amino acid sequence: CASSSGPEQFF.

V and J are TRBV11-2 and TRBJ2-1; a weak D match, TRBD2 (5 bases). Germline loops: CDR1 SGHAT, CDR2 FQNNGV. With 0 bases removed from V and 9 bases from J, the gap between germline ends came to 15 bases. The CDR3 sequence is 15 residues long. CDR3 loop: CASSLEGSGVGEQFF. The CDR3, as DNA: TGTGCCAGCAGCTTAGAAGGATCCGGGGTGGGTGAGCAGTTCTTC.

This clonotype was seen many times. The chain couples TRBV12-3 or TRBV12-4 to TRBJ2-2; no firm D call. CDR3 length: 13 residues. V lost 7 bases and J lost 4, with 10 bases in between. CDR3 sequence reads: CASNAGATGELFF. CDR3 sequence (DNA): TGTGCCAGCAATGCAGGCGCCACCGGGGAGCTGTTTTTT.

This clonotype was picked up a small number of times. This chain joins TRBV24-1 and TRBJ1-2; weak D call: TRBD1 (5 bases). The V and J ends lost 4 bases and 7 bases respectively, with 12 bases between them. Germline V gene lookup returns CDR1 KGHDR and CDR2 SFDVKD. The CDR3 loop spans 13 amino acids. In DNA, the CDR3 is TGTGCCACCAGTGACCCCGGACAAATTGGCTACACCTTC. Translated: CATSDPGQIGYTF.

This clonotype has more than one count but fewer than ten. The chain couples TRBV18 to TRBJ2-3; D is ambiguous. The CDR3 totals 16 residues. The V and J ends lost 2 bases and 2 bases respectively, with 14 bases between them. Germline-derived CDR1 and CDR2 are KGHSH and LQKENI. The CDR3 nucleotides are TGTGCCAGCTCACCAGGGCTCATCGGACCCACAGATACGCAGTATTTT. Residues: CASSPGLIGPTDTQYF. Complete variable domain (other parts from reference TRBV18 and TRBJ2-3): NAGVMQNPRHLVRRRGQEARLRCSPMKGHSHVYWYRQLPEEGLKFMVYLQKENIIDESGMPKERFSAEFPKEGPSILRIQQVVRGDSAAYFCASSPGLIGPTDTQYFGPGTRLTVL.

The chain has TRBV7-8 and TRBJ2-3; no clear D. V lost 5 bases and J 2 bases, leaving 14 bases between the germline ends. CDR1 is SGHVS, CDR2 FQNEAQ, per germline. This CDR3 is 15 amino acids long. CDR3 in DNA: TGTGCCAGCAGCCCCCCTAAGCCGAACACAGATACGCAGTATTTT. Protein: CASSPPKPNTDTQYF.

There are a few counts of this clonotype. The chain combines TRBV19 with TRBJ2-5, with TRBD2 matching 11 bases. CDR1 is LNHDA and CDR2 is SQIVND in the germline V gene (reference sequence). Trimming at V came to 4 bases and at J to 3 bases, leaving 7 bases not matched to a gene. The CDR3 consists of 16 residues. In DNA form, the CDR3 reads TGTGCCAGTAGTACCTCCGGGACTAGCGGCGAAGAGACCCAGTACTTC. Amino acids: CASSTSGTSGEETQYF.

The CDR3, as DNA: TGCAGCGTTGCGGGGGGGTCTCTTGGGGACGAGCAGTACGTC. Protein product: CSVAGGSLGDEQYV. This chain joins TRBV29-1 and TRBJ2-7; 8 nucleotides align to TRBD2. The V and J ends lost 4 bases and 5 bases, in that order; junction bases with no gene match: 10. The CDR3 loop spans 14 amino acids. Germline V gene sequence: CDR1 SQVTM, CDR2 ANQGSEA.

The chain combines TRBV7-2 with TRBJ2-4; 8 bases fit TRBD2. V was clipped by 6 bases and J by 6 bases; unmatched bases: 4. Germline values: CDR1 SGHTA, CDR2 FQGNSA. The CDR3 runs to 13 residues. The CDR3 DNA reads TGTGCCAGCAGACCCGGGGGGGGAAACATTCAGTACTTC. This translates into CASRPGGGNIQYF.

In its sample, this clonotype was seen a few times. The rearrangement joins TRBV20-1 to TRBJ1-1; D gene unclear. V lost 6 bases to trimming and J lost 8 bases, with 16 bases between them. The CDR3 spans 12 residues. Germline V gene sequence: CDR1 DFQATT, CDR2 SNEGSKA (reference sequence). The CDR3 loop reads CSAPGRPGEAFF. The CDR3 coding sequence is TGCAGTGCGCCCGGGAGGCCCGGCGAAGCTTTCTTT.

This clonotype showed up many times. The rearrangement joins TRBV6-1 to TRBJ1-1, with D possibly being TRBD1 (6 bases). Trimming took 6 bases from V and 4 from J, leaving 12 bases between them. Germline V gene sequence: CDR1 MNHNS, CDR2 SASEGT. The CDR3 totals 13 residues. The chain's CDR3 is CASRNQGSTEAFF. In nucleotides, the CDR3 is TGTGCCAGCAGAAACCAGGGGAGCACTGAAGCTTTCTTT.